This TCR beta chain was identified during a study of cytomegalovirus exposure and HLA in healthy donors. Findings of the study overall: Some V segments, TRBV6-2 and TRBV6-3 among them, were indistinguishable and were therefore excluded.

PCR amplification relied on 60 Vbeta primers (plus 13 Jbeta primers). The protocol was immunoSEQ multiplex PCR, while the TCRdb copy is restricted to in-frame clones and leaves out a portion. The sample has about 160,000 clones, roughly 80% seen once; the top ten hold about 2.4%. The length of the CDR3 is 14 residues. The V end was cut by 0 bases, the J end by 1 base, with 4 bases between. Germline CDR1 and CDR2: LNHNV and YYDKDF (reference sequence). Note on this clone: The antigen is undetermined.

Every donor was a healthy person donating bone marrow. The chain combines TRBV15 with TRBJ1-5; D is unclear. Sequenced: PBMCs. The receptor's source is a male donor in good health and CMV-seronegative. The CDR3 DNA is TGTGCCACCAGCAGAGATCAGAGCAATCAGCCCCAGCATTTT. It codes for CATSRDQSNQPQHF.